What follows are 5 T cell receptor beta chains derived from one specimen sequenced in a study of tumor and adjacent non-tumor tissue in lung cancer. A modified ARM-PCR protocol with three rounds of nested PCR amplified TCRbeta. TCRdb reanalysed the multiplex PCR reads using MiXCR and keeps one entry per CDR3 protein. This table holds over 100,000 distinct CDR3 sequences, roughly three fifths found once. No cell sorting was done before RNA was extracted from the tissue. Distant lung tissue was collected more than 3 cm away from the tumor edge. Sequenced input: distant non-tumor lung tissue. All receptors come from a man in his sixties with non-small cell lung cancer.

As to this clonotype: A much larger clone lies one base from this, so it may be a read error. This chain joins TRBV12-3 or TRBV12-4 and TRBJ2-7, with D possibly being TRBD1 (5 bases). This CDR3 has 13 residues. With 7 bases removed from V and 6 bases from J, the gap between germline ends came to 16 bases. CDR3 loop: CASNFGWQGEQYF. Here the CDR3 DNA reads TGTGCCAGCAATTTTGGGTGGCAGGGCGAGCAGTACTTC.

Regarding this clonotype: Here the CDR3 omits its conserved ending phenylalanine or tryptophan, so a read error is the likely source. The chain is built from TRBV6-4 and TRBJ2-1, with D perhaps matching TRBD1 (6 bases). CDR1 and CDR2 (germline): MRHNA, SNTAGT. The CDR3 is made up of 16 amino acids. Trimming took off 0 bases at V and 6 bases at J, with 15 bases between the two ends. The CDR3 protein is CASSDSFGGAGNEQFL. The CDR3 DNA reads TGTGCCAGCAGTGACTCGTTTGGGGGCGCAGGCAATGAGCAGTTCTTA.

On this clonotype: Without the conserved terminal phenylalanine or tryptophan, this CDR3 likely stems from a read error. The gene calls are TRBV6-2 or TRBV6-3 and TRBJ1-1; no reliable D call. This CDR3 comprises 13 residues. The V end was cut by 6 bases, the J end by 3 bases, with 11 bases between. From germline, CDR1 is MNHEY and CDR2 SVGEGT. DNA of the CDR3: TGTGCCAGCAGGGCGGATGGTGACACTGAAGCTTTCCTT. As protein: CASRADGDTEAFL.

The chain couples TRBV20-1 to TRBJ1-1; TRBD1 matches at 7 bases. The V gene end was trimmed by 4 bases and the J gene end by 12 bases; junction bases not matched to a gene: 14. The CDR3 runs 13 residues. CDR1 is DFQATT, CDR2 SNEGSKA, per germline (reference sequence). CDR3 residues: CSANLPPGTDPFF. CDR3 in DNA: TGCAGTGCTAACCTTCCTCCCGGGACAGATCCTTTCTTT.

This clonotype was recorded once. J is TRBJ2-7 and V is TRBV6-1; 7 bases match TRBD2. The CDR3 is made up of 14 amino acids. Germline-derived CDR1 and CDR2 are MNHNS and SASEGT. With 5 bases clipped from V and 6 bases from J, the junction kept 10 bases outside the gene matches. CDR3 loop: CASSPGTTGSEQYF. In nucleotides, the CDR3 is TGTGCCAGCAGTCCCGGGACTACCGGGAGCGAGCAGTACTTC.